Below, 13 T cell receptor beta chains from the same sample are listed, as sequenced in a study of control samples from healthy donors and cancer patients. TCRdb's copy holds only in-frame clones and misses some; the assay was immunoSEQ multiplex PCR. Among about 140,000 clones listed, roughly 92% were seen once. Sequencing used blood. The receptor set was obtained from a man aged 25-40 years in good health.

The chain employs TRBV4-1 and TRBJ2-1; D uncertain. V lost 6 bases and J lost 6, with 12 bases in between. In germline, CDR1 is MGHRA, CDR2 YSYEKL. The length of the CDR3 is 13 residues. CDR3 in amino acids: CASRRTGLNEQFF. In nucleotides, the CDR3 is TGCGCCAGCAGGCGGACGGGTCTCAATGAGCAGTTCTTC.

The chain joins TRBV2 to TRBJ2-3, with D hard to call. The V and J ends lost 6 bases and 3 bases respectively, with 10 bases between them. The CDR3 runs to 13 residues. Per germline, CDR1 SNHLY and CDR2 FYNNEI. The CDR3 sequence is CASRADPTDTQYF. CDR3 bases: TGTGCCAGCAGGGCCGACCCAACAGATACGCAGTATTTT.

The chain combines TRBV5-1 with TRBJ2-1, with 12 bases that match TRBD1. The CDR3 covers 15 residues. Germline-derived CDR1 and CDR2 are SGHRS and YFSETQ. J was trimmed by 9 bases and V by 4 bases; bases with no gene match: 8. In nucleotides, the CDR3 is TGCGCCAGCAGCCCACTGGGGACAGGGGGCTTTGAGCAGTTCTTC. It encodes CASSPLGTGGFEQFF.

This clone has more than one count but fewer than ten. The chain couples TRBV30 to TRBJ1-3, with D perhaps TRBD1 (6 bases). The V gene's germline CDR1 is GTSNPN and CDR2 SVGIG (reference sequence). CDR3 length: 14 amino acids. V lost 4 bases and J lost 2, with 12 bases in between. This CDR3 is CAWKKQGAGNTIYF. As DNA, the CDR3 is TGTGCCTGGAAAAAACAGGGCGCTGGAAACACCATATATTTT.

The gene calls are TRBV13 and TRBJ2-4, with 9 positions matching TRBD1. This CDR3 has 15 amino acids. V trimming: 3 bases; J trimming: 8 bases; junction bases outside the gene matches: 8. Germline V lookup: CDR1 PRHDT, CDR2 FYEKMQ (reference sequence). The CDR3 nucleotides read TGTGCCAGCAGCTTGTTGACAGGGGGAGCGGACATTCAGTACTTC. Encoded protein: CASSLLTGGADIQYF.

The rearrangement joins TRBV28 to TRBJ2-2; D may be TRBD1 (5 bases). Germline CDR1 is MDHEN and CDR2 is SYDVKM. This CDR3 is 15 amino acids long. Between the trimmed V and J ends, which lost 3 bases and 0 bases, there was a span of 8 bases. Here the CDR3 reads CASSFRTPNTGELFF. Here the CDR3 DNA reads TGTGCCAGCAGTTTTAGGACACCGAACACCGGGGAGCTGTTTTTT.

The V gene is TRBV7-2, the J gene TRBJ2-3; TRBD2 matches 14 bases. The V gene's germline CDR1 is SGHTA and CDR2 FQGNSA. The CDR3 length is 15 residues. V was pared by 3 bases and J by 4 bases, with 0 bases of the junction left unmatched. The CDR3 region is CASSLGLAGADTQYF. For the CDR3, the DNA is TGTGCCAGCAGCTTGGGACTAGCGGGGGCAGATACGCAGTATTTT.

This chain links TRBV28 with TRBJ2-1; a weak D match, TRBD1 (5 bases). The CDR3 sequence is 15 residues long. Germline-derived CDR1 and CDR2 are MDHEN and SYDVKM. V lost 5 bases, J lost 0 bases, and 11 bases lay in between. The DNA of the CDR3 is TGTGCCAGCAGTCCATCAGGGTTCTCCTACAATGAGCAGTTCTTC. This codes for CASSPSGFSYNEQFF.

The rearrangement joins TRBV7-3 to TRBJ2-7, with TRBD2 matching over 11 bases. Germline V lookup: CDR1 SGHTA, CDR2 FQGTGA. After removal of 5 bases from V and 2 bases from J, the junction contained 11 bases not matched to a gene. The CDR3 has 17 residues. CDR3 in DNA: TGTGCCAGCAGCCTCACCCCGGGACTAGCGGCTCCCTACGAGCAGTACTTC. Encoded protein: CASSLTPGLAAPYEQYF.

The chain couples TRBV7-9 to TRBJ1-2, with 7 positions matching TRBD1. After removal of 5 bases from V and 8 bases from J, the junction contained 8 bases not matched to a gene. In germline, CDR1 is SEHNR, CDR2 FQNEAQ (reference sequence). This CDR3 contains 13 residues. CDR3 sequence reads: CASSPTGHEGYTF. The CDR3 DNA sequence: TGTGCCAGCAGCCCGACAGGGCACGAGGGCTACACCTTC.

The J gene is TRBJ1-1, the V gene TRBV18, with 9 bases matching TRBD1. J gave up 3 bases and V 6 bases, and 2 bases lay outside the gene matches. Germline lookup yields CDR1 KGHSH and CDR2 LQKENI. The CDR3 is 13 residues long. Here the CDR3 reads CASSGDRDTEAFF. The CDR3 nucleotides read TGTGCCAGCTCGGGGGACAGGGACACTGAAGCTTTCTTT.

The rearrangement links TRBV2 to TRBJ2-3; D gene ambiguous. CDR3 size: 15 residues. The germline CDR1 and CDR2 sequences are SNHLY and FYNNEI. Trimming took 4 bases from V and 2 from J, leaving 13 bases between them. The CDR3, as DNA: TGTGCCAGCAGTGTTTCACAAATACCCACAGATACGCAGTATTTT. It specifies CASSVSQIPTDTQYF.

The V gene is TRBV19, the J gene TRBJ2-6, with D possibly matching TRBD2 (5 bases). CDR1 is LNHDA and CDR2 is SQIVND in the germline V gene (reference sequence). The CDR3 is 16 residues long. Trimming pared 0 bases from V and 1 base from J, leaving 7 bases between. CDR3 sequence: CASSIDRGSGANVLTF. Written as DNA, the CDR3 is TGTGCCAGTAGTATAGATCGGGGATCTGGGGCCAACGTCCTGACTTTC.